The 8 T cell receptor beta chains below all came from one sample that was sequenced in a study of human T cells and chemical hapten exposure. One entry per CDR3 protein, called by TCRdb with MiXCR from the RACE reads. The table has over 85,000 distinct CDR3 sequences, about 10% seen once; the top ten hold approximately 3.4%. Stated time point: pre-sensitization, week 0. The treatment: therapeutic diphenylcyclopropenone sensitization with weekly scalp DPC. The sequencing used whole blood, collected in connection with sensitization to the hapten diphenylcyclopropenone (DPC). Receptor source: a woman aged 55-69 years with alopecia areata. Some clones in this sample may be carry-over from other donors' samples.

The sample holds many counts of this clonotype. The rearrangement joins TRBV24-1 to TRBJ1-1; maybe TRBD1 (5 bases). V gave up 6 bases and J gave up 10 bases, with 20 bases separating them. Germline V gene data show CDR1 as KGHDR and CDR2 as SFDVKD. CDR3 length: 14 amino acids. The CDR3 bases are TGTGCCACCAGTAGCTCGGACACGCCTGAGGTAGCTTTCTTT. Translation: CATSSSDTPEVAFF.

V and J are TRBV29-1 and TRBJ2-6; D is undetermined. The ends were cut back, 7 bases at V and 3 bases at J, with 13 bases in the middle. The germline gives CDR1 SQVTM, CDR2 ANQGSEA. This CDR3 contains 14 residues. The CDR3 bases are TGCAGCGCTAAAGAGCAGATTGGGGCCAACGTCCTGACTTTC. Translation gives CSAKEQIGANVLTF.

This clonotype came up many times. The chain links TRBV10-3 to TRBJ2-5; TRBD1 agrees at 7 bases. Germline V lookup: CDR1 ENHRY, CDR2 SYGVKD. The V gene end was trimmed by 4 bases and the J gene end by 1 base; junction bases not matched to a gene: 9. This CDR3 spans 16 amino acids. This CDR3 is CAISGRRDRLQETQYF. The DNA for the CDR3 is TGTGCCATCAGTGGAAGAAGGGACAGACTCCAAGAGACCCAGTACTTC.

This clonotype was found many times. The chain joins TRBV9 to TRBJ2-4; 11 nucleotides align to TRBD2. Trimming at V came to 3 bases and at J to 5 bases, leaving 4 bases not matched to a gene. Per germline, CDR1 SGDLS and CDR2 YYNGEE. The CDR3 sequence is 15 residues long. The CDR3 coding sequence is TGTGCCAGCAGCGAGACTAGCGGGGTTCAAAACATTCAGTACTTC. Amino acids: CASSETSGVQNIQYF.

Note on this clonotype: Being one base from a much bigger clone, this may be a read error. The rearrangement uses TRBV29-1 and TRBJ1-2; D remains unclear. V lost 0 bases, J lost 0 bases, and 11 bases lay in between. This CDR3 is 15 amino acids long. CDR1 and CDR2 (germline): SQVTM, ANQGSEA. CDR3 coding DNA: TGCAGCGTTGAAGATGCGGCGACTTCTAACTATGGCTACACCTTC. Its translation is CSVEDAATSNYGYTF.

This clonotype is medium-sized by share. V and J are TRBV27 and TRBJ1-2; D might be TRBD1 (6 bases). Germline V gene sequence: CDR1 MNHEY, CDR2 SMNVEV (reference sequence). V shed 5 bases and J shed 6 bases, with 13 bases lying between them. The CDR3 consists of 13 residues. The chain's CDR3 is CASSTGWGNGYTF. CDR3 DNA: TGTGCCAGCAGTACAGGGTGGGGGAATGGCTACACCTTC.

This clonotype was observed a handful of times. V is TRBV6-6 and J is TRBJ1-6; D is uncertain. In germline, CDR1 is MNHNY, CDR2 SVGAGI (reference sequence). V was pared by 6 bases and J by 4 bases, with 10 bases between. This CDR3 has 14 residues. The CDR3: CASSIPGYNSPLHF. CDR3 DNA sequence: TGTGCCAGCAGCATCCCAGGTTATAATTCACCCCTCCACTTT.

This CDR3 is CASRIAGGTETQYF. In nucleotides, the CDR3 is TGTGCCAGCAGAATAGCGGGGGGTACAGAGACCCAGTACTTC. This chain links TRBV7-6 with TRBJ2-5, with 10 bases aligning to TRBD2. Germline-derived CDR1 and CDR2 are SGHVS and FNYEAQ. Trimming at V came to 6 bases and at J to 4 bases, leaving 5 bases not matched to a gene. The CDR3 consists of 14 residues.